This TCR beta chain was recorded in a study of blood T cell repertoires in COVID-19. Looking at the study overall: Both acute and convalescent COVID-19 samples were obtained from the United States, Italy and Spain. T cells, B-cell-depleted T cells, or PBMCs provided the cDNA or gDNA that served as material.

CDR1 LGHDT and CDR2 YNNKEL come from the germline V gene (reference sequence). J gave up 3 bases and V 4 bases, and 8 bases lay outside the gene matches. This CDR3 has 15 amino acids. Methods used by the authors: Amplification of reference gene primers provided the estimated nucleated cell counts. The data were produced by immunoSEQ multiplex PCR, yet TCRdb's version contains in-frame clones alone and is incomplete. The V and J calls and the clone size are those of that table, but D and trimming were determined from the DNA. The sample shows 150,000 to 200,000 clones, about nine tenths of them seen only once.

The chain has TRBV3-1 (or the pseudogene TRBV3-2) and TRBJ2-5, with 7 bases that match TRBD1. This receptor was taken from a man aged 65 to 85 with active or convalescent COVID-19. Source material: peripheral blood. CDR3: CASSRLRGTEETQYF. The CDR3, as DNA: TGTGCCAGCAGCCGCCTCAGGGGGACGGAAGAGACCCAGTACTTC.